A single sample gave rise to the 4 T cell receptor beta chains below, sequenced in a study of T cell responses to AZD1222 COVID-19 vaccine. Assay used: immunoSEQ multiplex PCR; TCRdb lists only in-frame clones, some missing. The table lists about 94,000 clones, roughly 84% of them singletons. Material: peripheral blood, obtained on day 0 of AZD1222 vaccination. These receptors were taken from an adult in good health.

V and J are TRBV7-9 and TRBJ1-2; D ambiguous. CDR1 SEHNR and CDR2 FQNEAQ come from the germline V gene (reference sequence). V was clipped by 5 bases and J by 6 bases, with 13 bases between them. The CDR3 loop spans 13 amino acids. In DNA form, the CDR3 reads TGTGCCAGCAGCCCCCGTGTAGGGCATGGCTACACCTTC. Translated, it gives CASSPRVGHGYTF. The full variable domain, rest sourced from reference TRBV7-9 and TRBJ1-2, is DTGVSQNPRHKITKRGQNVTFRCDPISEHNRLYWYRQTLGQGPEFLTYFQNEAQLEKSRLLSDRFSAERPKGSFSTLEIQRTEQGDSAMYLCASSPRVGHGYTFGSGTRLTVV.

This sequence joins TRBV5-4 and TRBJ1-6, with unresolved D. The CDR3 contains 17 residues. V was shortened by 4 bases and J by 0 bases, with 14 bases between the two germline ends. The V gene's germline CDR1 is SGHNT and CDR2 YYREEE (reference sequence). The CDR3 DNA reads TGTGCCAGCAGCCCGGACCTCGGTTCCTCCTATAATTCACCCCTCCACTTT. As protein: CASSPDLGSSYNSPLHF.

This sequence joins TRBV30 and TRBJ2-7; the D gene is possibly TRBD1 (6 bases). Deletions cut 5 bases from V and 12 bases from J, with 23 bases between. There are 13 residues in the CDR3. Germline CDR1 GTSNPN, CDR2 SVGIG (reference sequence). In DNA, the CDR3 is TGTGCCTGGGAGAGTCTGACTCGGACAGAGTGGTACTTC. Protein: CAWESLTRTEWYF. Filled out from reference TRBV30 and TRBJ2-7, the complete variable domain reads SQTIHQWPATLVQPVGSPLSLECTVEGTSNPNLYWYRQAAGRGLQLLFYSVGIGQISSEVPQNLSASRPQDRQFILSSKKLLLSDSGFYLCAWESLTRTEWYFGPGTRLTVT.

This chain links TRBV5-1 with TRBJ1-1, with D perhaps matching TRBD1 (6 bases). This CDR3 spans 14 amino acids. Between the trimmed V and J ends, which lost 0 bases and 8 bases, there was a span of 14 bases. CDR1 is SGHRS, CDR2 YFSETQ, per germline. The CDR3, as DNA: TGCGCCAGCAGCTTGGTCCAGGGGACGTACGAAGCTTTCTTT. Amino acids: CASSLVQGTYEAFF.